This entry features one T cell receptor (beta chain) sequence. This table comes from immunoSEQ multiplex PCR, and its TCRdb copy is limited to in-frame clones, with some not included. The sample consists of under 70,000 clones, approximately 86% of them appearing once. This sample is part of a study of control samples from healthy donors and cancer patients. The CDR3 is 17 amino acids. Trimming cost V 5 bases and J 3 bases; bases outside gene matches: 7. The germline V gene has CDR1 SGHVS and CDR2 FQNEAQ. The chain uses TRBV7-8 and TRBJ2-2; TRBD2 agrees at 12 bases. The sequenced sample consisted of blood. The receptor comes from a man aged 50 to 60 in good health. This CDR3 is CASSPPSGRGDTGELFF. CDR3 DNA sequence: TGTGCCAGCAGCCCCCCTAGCGGGAGGGGGGACACCGGGGAGCTGTTTTTT.